The rows below give T cell receptor beta chains drawn from one sample of a study of shared clonotypes between healthy human individuals. The repertoire was sequenced with immunoSEQ multiplex PCR; TCRdb's copy has only in-frame clones and lacks some. The repertoire consists of millions of clones, with more than 80% occurring once and the leading ten covering about 0.13%. The sample was naive CD4+ T cells sorted from blood. The receptors come from a man younger than 35 in good health. Both conserved end residues are part of each CDR3. A clone size is listed for some rows: how often the clone was seen (once, few, many), or a class if it is expanded.

J	V	size	CDR3
TRBJ1-4	TRBV30	NA	CAWGGGEKLFF
TRBJ2-2	TRBV6-5	once	CASSRSRNTGELFF
TRBJ2-5	TRBV27	NA	CASSSQSRGRQETQYF
TRBJ2-2	TRBV7-2	NA	CASSLTFGTGELFF
TRBJ2-5	TRBV11-3	NA	CASSLGGRTQETQYF
TRBJ1-1	TRBV5-4	NA	CASTPSGGPMNTEAFF
TRBJ1-1	TRBV4-1	NA	CASSQEGGGEAFF
TRBJ2-6	TRBV27	few	CASSGTGGAGANVLTF
TRBJ2-1	TRBV19	NA	CASTGLAFGEQFF
TRBJ2-7	TRBV5-1	NA	CASRPGTASSYEQYF